Here is one T cell receptor beta chain with its context. These data are taken from a study of shared clonotypes between healthy human individuals. In the study overall: Participating donors consisted of two women and a few men aged 18 to 49.

The CDR3 runs to 15 residues. From germline, CDR1 is LGHNA and CDR2 YNFKEQ. V was shortened by 0 bases and J by 4 bases, with 13 bases between the two germline ends. The donor population consisted of healthy HIV-negative adults with no recent acute infections or vaccinations. Several immunoSEQ 96-well plates shared each subset's DNA, each plate a replicate. About 30,000 T cell genomes (about 210 ng DNA) went into each sorted-subset replicate. The table came from immunoSEQ multiplex PCR; TCRdb's copy has only in-frame clones and leaves some out. Of roughly 2 million clones listed, 90% to 95% are singletons.

The V gene is TRBV4-2, the J gene TRBJ2-7, with D perhaps given as TRBD1 or TRBD2 (5 bases each). The clonotype originates from a man aged 18-30 years in good health. What was sequenced was naive CD4+ T cells sorted from blood. Described subset: CD45RA+ positively selected. CDR3 residues: CASSQDGTYIYEQYF. The CDR3, as DNA: TGTGCCAGCAGCCAAGATGGGACCTATATTTACGAGCAGTACTTC.